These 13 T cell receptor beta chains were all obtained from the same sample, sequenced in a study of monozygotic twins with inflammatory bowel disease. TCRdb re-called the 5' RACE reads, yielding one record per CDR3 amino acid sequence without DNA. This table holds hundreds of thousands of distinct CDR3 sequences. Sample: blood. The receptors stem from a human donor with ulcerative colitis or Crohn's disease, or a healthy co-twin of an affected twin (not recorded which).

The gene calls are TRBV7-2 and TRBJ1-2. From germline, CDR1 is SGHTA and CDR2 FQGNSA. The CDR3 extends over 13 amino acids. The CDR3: CASSLGGQGGYTF.

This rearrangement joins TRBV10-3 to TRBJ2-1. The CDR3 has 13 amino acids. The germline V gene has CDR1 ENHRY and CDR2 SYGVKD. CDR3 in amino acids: CAISESRFNEQFF.

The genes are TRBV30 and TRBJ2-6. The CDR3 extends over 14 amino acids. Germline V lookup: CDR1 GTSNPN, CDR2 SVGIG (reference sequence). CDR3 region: CAWSMHSGANVLTF.

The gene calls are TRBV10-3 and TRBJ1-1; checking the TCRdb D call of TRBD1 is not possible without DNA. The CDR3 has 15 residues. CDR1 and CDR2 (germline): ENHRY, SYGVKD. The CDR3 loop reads CAISPGQGTSTEAFF.

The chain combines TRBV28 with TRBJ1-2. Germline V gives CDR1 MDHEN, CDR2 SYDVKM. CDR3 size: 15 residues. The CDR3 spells CASSSTSRPTIGYTF.

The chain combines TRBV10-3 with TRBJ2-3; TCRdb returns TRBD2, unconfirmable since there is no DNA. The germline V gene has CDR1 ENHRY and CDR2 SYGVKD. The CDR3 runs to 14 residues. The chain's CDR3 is CAISEGQRTDTQYF.

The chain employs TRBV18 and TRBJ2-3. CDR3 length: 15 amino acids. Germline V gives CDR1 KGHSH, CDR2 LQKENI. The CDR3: CASSETLLDQNTQYF.

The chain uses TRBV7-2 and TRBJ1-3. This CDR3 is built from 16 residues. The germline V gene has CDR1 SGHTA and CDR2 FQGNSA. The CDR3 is CASSPGPTTAGNTIYF.

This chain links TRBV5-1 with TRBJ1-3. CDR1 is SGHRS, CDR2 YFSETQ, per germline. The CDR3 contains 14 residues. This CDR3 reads CASSLDFSGNTIYF. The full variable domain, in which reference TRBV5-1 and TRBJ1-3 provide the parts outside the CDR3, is KAGVTQTPRYLIKTRGQQVTLSCSPISGHRSVSWYQQTPGQGLQFLFEYFSETQRNKGNFPGRFSGRQFSNSRSEMNVSTLELGDSALYLCASSLDFSGNTIYFGEGSWLTVV.

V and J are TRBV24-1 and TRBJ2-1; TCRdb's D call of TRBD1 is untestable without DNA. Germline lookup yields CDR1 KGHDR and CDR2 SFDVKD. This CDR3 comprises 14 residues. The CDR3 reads CATSDPRQGLEQFF.

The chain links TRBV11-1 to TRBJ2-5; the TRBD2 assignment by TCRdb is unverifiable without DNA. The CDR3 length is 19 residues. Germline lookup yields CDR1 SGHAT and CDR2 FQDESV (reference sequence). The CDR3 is CASSSPRQRETPRKETQYF.

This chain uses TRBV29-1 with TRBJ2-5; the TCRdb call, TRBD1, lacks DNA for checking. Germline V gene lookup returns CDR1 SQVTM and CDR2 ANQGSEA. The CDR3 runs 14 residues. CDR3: CSVAWGTGGETQYF.

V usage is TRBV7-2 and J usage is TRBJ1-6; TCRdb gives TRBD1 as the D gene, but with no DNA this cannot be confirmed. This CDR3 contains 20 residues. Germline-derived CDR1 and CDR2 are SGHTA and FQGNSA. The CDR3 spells CASSLASTGSYAQSSSPLHF. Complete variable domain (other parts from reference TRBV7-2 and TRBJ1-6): GAGVSQSPSNKVTEKGKDVELRCDPISGHTALYWYRQSLGQGLEFLIYFQGNSAPDKSGLPSDRFSAERTGGSVSTLTIQRTQQEDSAVYLCASSLASTGSYAQSSSPLHFGNGTRLTVT.